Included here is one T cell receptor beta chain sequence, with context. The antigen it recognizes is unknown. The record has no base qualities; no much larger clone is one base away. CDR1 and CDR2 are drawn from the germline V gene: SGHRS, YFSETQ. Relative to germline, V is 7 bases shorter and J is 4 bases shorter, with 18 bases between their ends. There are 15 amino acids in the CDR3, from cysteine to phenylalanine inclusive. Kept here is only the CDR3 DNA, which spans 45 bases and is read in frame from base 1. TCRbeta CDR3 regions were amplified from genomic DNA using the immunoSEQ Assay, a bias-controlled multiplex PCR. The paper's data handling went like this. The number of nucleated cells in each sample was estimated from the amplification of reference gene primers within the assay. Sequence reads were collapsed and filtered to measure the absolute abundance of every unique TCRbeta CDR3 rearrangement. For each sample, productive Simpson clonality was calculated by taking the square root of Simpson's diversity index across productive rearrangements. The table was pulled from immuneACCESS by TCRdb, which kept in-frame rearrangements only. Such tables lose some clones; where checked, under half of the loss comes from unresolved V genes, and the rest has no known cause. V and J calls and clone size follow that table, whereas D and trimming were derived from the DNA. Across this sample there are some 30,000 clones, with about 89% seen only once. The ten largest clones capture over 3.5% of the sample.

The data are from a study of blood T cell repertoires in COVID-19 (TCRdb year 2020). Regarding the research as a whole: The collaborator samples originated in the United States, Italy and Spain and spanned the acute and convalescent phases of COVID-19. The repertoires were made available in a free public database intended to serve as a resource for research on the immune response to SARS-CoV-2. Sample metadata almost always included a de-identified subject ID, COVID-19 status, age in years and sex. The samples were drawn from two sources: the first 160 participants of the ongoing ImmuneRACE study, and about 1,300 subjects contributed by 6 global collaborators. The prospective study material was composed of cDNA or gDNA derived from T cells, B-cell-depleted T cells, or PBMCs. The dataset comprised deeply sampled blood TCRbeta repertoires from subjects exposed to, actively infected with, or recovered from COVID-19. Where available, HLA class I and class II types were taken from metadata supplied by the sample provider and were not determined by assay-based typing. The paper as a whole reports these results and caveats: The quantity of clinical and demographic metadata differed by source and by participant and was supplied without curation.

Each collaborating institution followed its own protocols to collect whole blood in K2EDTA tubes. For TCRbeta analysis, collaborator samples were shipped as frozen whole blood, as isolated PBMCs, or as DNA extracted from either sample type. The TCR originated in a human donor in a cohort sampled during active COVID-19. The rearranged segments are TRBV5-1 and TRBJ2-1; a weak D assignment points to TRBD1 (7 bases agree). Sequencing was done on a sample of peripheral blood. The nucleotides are TGCGCCAGCCTCACAGGGGCTGGGGGGTACAATGAGCAGTTCTTC. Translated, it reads CASLTGAGGYNEQFF.